These T cell receptor beta chains were read from a single sample in a study of CD8+CD57+ T cells in acquired aplastic anemia. TCRdb ran MiXCR on the reads and lists one entry per CDR3 protein. The repertoire consists of some 220,000 distinct CDR3 sequences, with approximately 35% occurring once and the leading ten covering 0.95% to 1.3%. What was sequenced was sorted CD4+, CD8+, or CD8+CD57+ T cells (not recorded which) from PBMCs. The receptors come from a human donor in good health, serving as a control. Each CDR3 is given with its conserved first and last residue. The order of the fields is V gene, D gene, clone size, J gene, CDR3 length, CDR3 protein, CDR3 DNA. A D gene is named only where the DNA matches it firmly. Clone size, where shown, is once, few, many, or a class for clones that have expanded.

TRBV9,.,.,TRBJ1-2,15,CASSVDFQGSYGYTF,TGTGCCAGCAGCGTAGATTTTCAGGGCTCCTATGGCTACACCTTC
TRBV29-1,TRBD1,.,TRBJ2-3,16,CSVERGTGLGTDTQYF,TGCAGCGTTGAACGTGGGACAGGGCTTGGCACAGATACGCAGTATTTT
TRBV3-1,TRBD1,few,TRBJ1-1,18,CASSRKSWTGPRNTEAFF,TGTGCCAGCAGCCGTAAAAGTTGGACAGGTCCCCGGAACACTGAAGCTTTCTTT
TRBV13,TRBD1,.,TRBJ1-3,15,CASRRAGTVGNTVYF,TGTGCCAGCAGAAGAGCCGGGACAGTAGGAAACACCGTATATTTT
TRBV29-1,.,many,TRBJ2-1,16,CSVEDQGASSYNEQFF,TGCAGCGTTGAAGATCAGGGCGCTAGCTCCTACAATGAGCAGTTCTTC
TRBV20-1,.,many,TRBJ1-1,12,CSARAPNTEAFF,TGCAGTGCTAGGGCTCCGAACACTGAAGCTTTCTTT
TRBV15,TRBD1,.,TRBJ1-3,15,CATSLTGGFGNTIYF,TGTGCCACCAGCTTGACAGGGGGTTTTGGAAACACCATATATTTT
TRBV19,.,once,TRBJ2-7,14,CASRGDSGSYEQYF,TGTGCCAGTAGGGGGGATAGCGGCTCCTACGAGCAGTACTTC
TRBV11-2,.,.,TRBJ2-3,15,CASTRNERSTDTQYF,TGTGCCAGCACGAGAAATGAAAGAAGCACAGATACGCAGTATTTT
TRBV5-4,TRBD2,few,TRBJ2-7,15,CASSSHSGGSYEQYF,TGTGCCAGCAGTTCCCATAGCGGGGGATCCTACGAGCAGTACTTC
TRBV5-4,.,few,TRBJ1-3,15,CASSLSTRGGNTIYF,TGTGCCAGCAGCCTCTCTACCCGGGGGGGAAACACCATATATTTT
TRBV2,TRBD1,many,TRBJ1-2,13,CASSGQGLGGYTF,TGTGCCAGCAGCGGACAGGGGTTAGGTGGCTACACCTTC
TRBV7-2,TRBD1,few,TRBJ2-2,15,CASSDLGGLIGELFF,TGTGCCAGCAGCGATTTAGGGGGCCTAATCGGGGAGCTGTTTTTT
TRBV11-2,.,few,TRBJ1-1,14,CASSLPGTVTEAFF,TGTGCCAGCAGCTTACCAGGGACGGTCACTGAAGCTTTCTTT
TRBV2,TRBD1,.,TRBJ2-7,15,CASSAGGGNQPQQYF,TGTGCCAGCAGTGCAGGGGGCGGCAATCAGCCCCAGCAGTACTTC
TRBV19,TRBD1,many,TRBJ1-4,17,CASSISHMPGQGQKLFF,TGTGCCAGTAGTATTTCACACATGCCGGGACAGGGTCAAAAACTGTTTTTT
TRBV5-1,TRBD1,many,TRBJ1-5,17,CASPIGGQGDSNQPQHF,TGCGCCAGCCCAATTGGGGGACAGGGTGATAGCAATCAGCCCCAGCATTTT
TRBV24-1,TRBD1,many,TRBJ2-7,15,CATSVGQGPRYEQYF,TGTGCCACCAGTGTTGGACAGGGGCCTCGCTACGAGCAGTACTTC
TRBV14,.,few,TRBJ2-1,16,CASSQRPGTQYNEQFF,TGTGCCAGCAGCCAACGACCCGGGACACAATACAATGAGCAGTTCTTC
TRBV12-3/TRBV12-4,.,few,TRBJ1-5,15,CASSLTVYSNQPQHF,TGTGCCAGCAGTTTGACGGTATATAGCAATCAGCCCCAGCATTTT
TRBV5-4,TRBD1,.,TRBJ1-5,17,CASSLTDRAHSNQPQHF,TGTGCCAGCAGCTTGACTGACAGGGCGCATAGCAATCAGCCCCAGCATTTT
TRBV9,.,many,TRBJ2-7,13,CASSNRDGYEQYF,TGTGCCAGCAGTAACCGGGACGGCTACGAGCAGTACTTC
TRBV7-9,.,many,TRBJ2-4,16,CASSLGAGLAKNIQYF,TGTGCCAGCAGCTTAGGCGCGGGACTAGCCAAAAACATTCAGTACTTC
TRBV20-1,.,many,TRBJ2-7,14,CSARDSGQSYEQYF,TGCAGTGCTAGAGATTCAGGACAGTCCTACGAGCAGTACTTC
TRBV28,TRBD1,few,TRBJ1-2,14,CASSSPGQVYGYTF,TGTGCCAGCAGTTCGCCTGGACAGGTCTATGGCTACACCTTC
TRBV20-1,TRBD1,many,TRBJ1-2,14,CSAGRQGGYYGYTF,TGCAGTGCTGGACGACAGGGGGGGTACTATGGCTACACCTTC